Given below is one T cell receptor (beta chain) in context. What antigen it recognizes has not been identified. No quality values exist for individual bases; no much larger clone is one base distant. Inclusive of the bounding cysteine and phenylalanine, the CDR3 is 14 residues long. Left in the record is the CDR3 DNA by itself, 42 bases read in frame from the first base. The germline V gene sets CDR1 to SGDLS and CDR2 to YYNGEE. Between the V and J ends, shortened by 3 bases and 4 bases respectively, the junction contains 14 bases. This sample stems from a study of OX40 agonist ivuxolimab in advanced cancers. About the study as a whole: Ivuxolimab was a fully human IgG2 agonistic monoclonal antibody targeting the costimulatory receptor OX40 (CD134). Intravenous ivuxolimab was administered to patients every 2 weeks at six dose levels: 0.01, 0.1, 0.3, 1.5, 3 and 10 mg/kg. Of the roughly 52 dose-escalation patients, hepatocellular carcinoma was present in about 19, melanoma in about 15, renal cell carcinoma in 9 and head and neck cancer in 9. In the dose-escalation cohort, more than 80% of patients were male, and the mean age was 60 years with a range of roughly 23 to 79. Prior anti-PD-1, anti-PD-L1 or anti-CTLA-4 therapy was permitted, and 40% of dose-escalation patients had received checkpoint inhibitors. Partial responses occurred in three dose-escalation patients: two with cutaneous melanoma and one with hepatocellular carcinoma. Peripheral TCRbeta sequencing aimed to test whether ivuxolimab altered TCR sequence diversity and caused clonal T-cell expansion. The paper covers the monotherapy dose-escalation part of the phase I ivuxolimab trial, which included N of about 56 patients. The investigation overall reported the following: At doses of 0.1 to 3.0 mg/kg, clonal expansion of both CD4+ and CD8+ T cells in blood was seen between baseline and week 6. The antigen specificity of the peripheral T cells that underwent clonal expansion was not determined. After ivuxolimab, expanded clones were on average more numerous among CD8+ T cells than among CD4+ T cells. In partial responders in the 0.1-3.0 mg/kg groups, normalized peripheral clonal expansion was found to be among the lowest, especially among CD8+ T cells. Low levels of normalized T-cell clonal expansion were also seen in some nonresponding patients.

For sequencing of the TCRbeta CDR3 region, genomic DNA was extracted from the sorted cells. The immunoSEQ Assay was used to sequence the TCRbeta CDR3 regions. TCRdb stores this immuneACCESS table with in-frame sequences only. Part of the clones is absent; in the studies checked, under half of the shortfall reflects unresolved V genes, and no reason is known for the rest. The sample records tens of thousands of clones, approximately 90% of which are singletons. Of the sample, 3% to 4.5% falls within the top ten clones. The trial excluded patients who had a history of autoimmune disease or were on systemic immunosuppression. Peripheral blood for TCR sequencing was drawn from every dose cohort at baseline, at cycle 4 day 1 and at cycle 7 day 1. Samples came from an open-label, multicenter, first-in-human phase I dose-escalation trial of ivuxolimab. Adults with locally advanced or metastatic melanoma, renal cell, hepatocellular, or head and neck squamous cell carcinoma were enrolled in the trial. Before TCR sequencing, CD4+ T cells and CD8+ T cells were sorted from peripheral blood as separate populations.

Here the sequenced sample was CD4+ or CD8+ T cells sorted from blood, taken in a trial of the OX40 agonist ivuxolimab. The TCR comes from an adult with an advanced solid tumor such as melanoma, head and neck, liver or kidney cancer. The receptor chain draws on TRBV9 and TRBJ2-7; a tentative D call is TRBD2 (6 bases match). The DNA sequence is TGTGCCAGCAGCGACCGGGAGAGTGGGTACGAGCAGTACTTC. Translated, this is CASSDRESGYEQYF.